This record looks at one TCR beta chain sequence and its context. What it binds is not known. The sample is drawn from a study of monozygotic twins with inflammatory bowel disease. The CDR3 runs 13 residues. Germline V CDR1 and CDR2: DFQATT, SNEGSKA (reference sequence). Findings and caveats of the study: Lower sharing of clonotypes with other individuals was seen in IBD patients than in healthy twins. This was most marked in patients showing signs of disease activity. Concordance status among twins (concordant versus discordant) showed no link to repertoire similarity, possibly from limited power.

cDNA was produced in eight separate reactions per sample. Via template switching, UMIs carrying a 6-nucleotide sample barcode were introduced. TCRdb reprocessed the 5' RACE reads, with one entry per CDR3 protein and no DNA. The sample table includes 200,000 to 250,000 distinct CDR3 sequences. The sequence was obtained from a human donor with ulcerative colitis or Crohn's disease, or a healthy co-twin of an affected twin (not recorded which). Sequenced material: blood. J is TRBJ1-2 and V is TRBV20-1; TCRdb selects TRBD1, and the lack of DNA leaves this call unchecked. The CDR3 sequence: CSAKETGVYGYTF.